This T cell receptor beta chain was identified in a study of shared clonotypes between healthy human individuals. Study in general: CD4 naive cells filled three plates per donor, CD4 memory three, CD8 naive two and CD8 memory one.

Method: immunoSEQ multiplex PCR; TCRdb's copy keeps in-frame clones and lacks some. The data contain 2 million to 2.5 million clones, approximately 93% of them singletons. The CDR3 extends over 15 amino acids. CDR1 is SGHRS, CDR2 YFSETQ, per germline. V gave up 3 bases and J gave up 0 bases, with 13 bases separating them. For this clone: The antigen is undetermined.

Study findings and constraints: Exclusively blood specimens were collected; tissue repertoires likely differ. The study drew on few donors, limiting represented genetic and exposure-history diversity.

The TCR originated in a young man in good health. Some clones in this sample may be carry-over from other donors' samples. The V call is TRBV5-1, the J call TRBJ2-7; D is perhaps TRBD1 or TRBD2 (5 bases each). The specimen was naive CD4+ T cells from PBMCs. As for subset: CD45RA+ positively selected. The CDR3 sequence is CASSSYRGSSYEQYF. The CDR3 bases are TGCGCCAGCAGCTCCTATCGGGGCAGCTCCTACGAGCAGTACTTC.